The clone carrying this T cell receptor (beta chain) has at least ten counts. The antigen remains unidentified. This sample is part of a study of Graves' ophthalmopathy and Graves' hyperthyroidism. About the research overall: Before any treatment, peripheral blood was taken at the initial diagnosis.

Findings and caveats of the study: At about 69% sensitivity and 72% to 75% specificity, the model predicted progression of the ophthalmopathy.

The study enrolled ophthalmopathy donors with moderate-to-severe activity, CAS ≥3, NOSPECS ≥4 and duration under 3 months. Certain patients were not enrolled. These were patients with other autoimmune diseases, uncontrolled infections, pregnancy or lactation. CDR3 regions of TCR beta were amplified from RNA transcripts. The first round was an RT-PCR with HTBI primers, and the second round was a multiplex PCR. TCRdb re-called the multiplex PCR reads through MiXCR, storing one row per CDR3 protein. The sample lists 650,000 to 800,000 distinct CDR3 sequences; more than 40% were seen once. The clonotype was recovered from an adult man with Graves' ophthalmopathy. The source material was peripheral blood.

CDR3 bases: TGCAGTGCTACAGGGGGCGCAGAGACCCAGTACTTC. Its protein is CSATGGAETQYF. V usage is TRBV20-1 and J usage is TRBJ2-5, with TRBD1 matching over 8 bases. After removal of 4 bases from V and 4 bases from J, the junction contained 2 bases not matched to a gene. Germline V lookup: CDR1 DFQATT, CDR2 SNEGSKA (reference sequence). CDR3 length equals 12 residues.